The following is a T cell receptor beta chain sequence with its context. All patients relapsed after autologous stem cell transplantation, and brentuximab vedotin exposure varied. The CDR3 length is 13 residues. Germline V gene lookup returns CDR1 LGHNA and CDR2 YNFKEQ. With V trimmed by 4 bases and J by 6 bases, 1 base remained unmatched. This sample stems from a study of PD-1 blockade in classical Hodgkin lymphoma. The repertoire was sequenced with immunoSEQ multiplex PCR; TCRdb's copy has only in-frame clones and lacks some. The data show fewer than 50,000 clones, with approximately 90% seen just once and approximately 5.7% held by the top ten.

The clonotype was recovered from a human donor with classical Hodgkin lymphoma. Material: peripheral blood mononuclear cells (PBMCs), obtained before the second cycle of nivolumab. The chain has TRBV4-2 and TRBJ2-2; TRBD1 matches 8 bases. CDR3 region: CASSPDRAGELFF. The CDR3 coding sequence is TGTGCCAGCAGCCCGGACAGGGCCGGGGAGCTGTTTTTT.